The 15 T cell receptor beta chains below come from one sample, sequenced in a study of identical twins. Each CDR3 protein gets one entry after TCRdb re-called the 5' RACE reads with MiXCR. Among fewer than 900,000 distinct CDR3 sequences listed, 21% were seen once. These data also formed part of another study, on T cells expressing NK-cell markers.

Sequenced sample: PBMCs. These receptors were taken from a woman between 18 and 29 years old in good health.

This rearrangement joins TRBV7-2 to TRBJ2-5; TRBD1 might be the D (5 bases). CDR3 length: 14 amino acids. Germline V CDR1 and CDR2: SGHTA, FQGNSA. V was shortened by 0 bases and J by 9 bases, with 14 bases between the two germline ends. CDR3 amino acids: CASSLAGVLRAQYF. CDR3 nucleotides: TGTGCCAGCAGCTTAGCAGGAGTCCTCAGGGCCCAGTACTTC. Combining the CDR3 with reference TRBV7-2 and TRBJ2-5 gives the whole variable domain GAGVSQSPSNKVTEKGKDVELRCDPISGHTALYWYRQSLGQGLEFLIYFQGNSAPDKSGLPSDRFSAERTGGSVSTLTIQRTQQEDSAVYLCASSLAGVLRAQYFGPGTRLLVL.

The chain recombines TRBV5-1 with TRBJ2-3; TRBD2 matches 13 bases. This CDR3 comprises 17 residues. The J segment lost 6 bases and the V segment lost 4 bases, leaving 11 bases of the junction unmatched. Looked up from germline, CDR1 is SGHRS and CDR2 is YFSETQ. CDR3 DNA: TGCGCCAGCAGCCACTCCGGGACTAGCGGGAATATGGATACGCAGTATTTT. Its translation is CASSHSGTSGNMDTQYF.

CDR3 loop: CASSRDRGWNNEQFF. CDR3 bases: TGCGCCAGCAGCCGCGACAGGGGTTGGAACAATGAGCAGTTCTTC. This chain joins TRBV4-3 and TRBJ2-1; 8 bases are a match to TRBD1. Trimming removed 4 bases from V and 5 bases from J; junction bases left unmatched: 7. Germline CDR1 LGHNA, CDR2 YSLEER. The CDR3 has 15 residues.

This clonotype turned up a few times. The rearrangement joins TRBV7-8 to TRBJ2-2; 7 nucleotides agree with TRBD1. V trimming: 7 bases; J trimming: 9 bases; junction bases outside the gene matches: 14. The V gene's germline CDR1 is SGHVS and CDR2 FQNEAQ. The CDR3 is made up of 15 amino acids. In DNA form, the CDR3 reads TGTGCCAGCATCACGGACAGGAATCCCGATAGGGAGCTGTTTTTT. This encodes CASITDRNPDRELFF.

Many counts were recorded for this clonotype. The chain uses TRBV6-2 or TRBV6-3 and TRBJ2-1, with no clear D. Germline-derived CDR1 and CDR2 are MNHEY and SVGEGT. V lost 0 bases and J 10 bases, leaving 4 bases between the germline ends. The CDR3 contains 11 residues. CDR3 sequence: CASSYSQEQFF. CDR3 in DNA: TGTGCCAGCAGTTACTCGCAGGAGCAGTTCTTC.

The chain has TRBV29-1 and TRBJ2-3; possible D gene TRBD1, 5 bases. Looked up from germline, CDR1 is SQVTM and CDR2 is ANQGSEA. This CDR3 is 13 amino acids long. V was shortened by 3 bases and J by 6 bases, with 13 bases between the two germline ends. CDR3 DNA: TGCAGCGTTGATCACCCATCAGGGGATACGCAGTATTTT. Translating gives CSVDHPSGDTQYF.

This clonotype has a handful of counts. The chain is built from TRBV12-3 or TRBV12-4 and TRBJ2-3, with 11 bases aligning to TRBD2. The CDR3 is 16 residues long. The ends lost 5 bases at V and 2 bases at J; junction bases unmatched: 6. The CDR3 DNA is TGTGCCAGCAGTCGAATAGCGGGGGGGTCCACAGATACGCAGTATTTT. This gives the protein CASSRIAGGSTDTQYF.

The V and J genes are TRBV5-1 and TRBJ2-5, with TRBD2 identical over 7 bases. The germline V gene has CDR1 SGHRS and CDR2 YFSETQ. V dropped 0 bases and J dropped 1; count of bases not matched to a gene: 12. This CDR3 contains 18 residues. For the CDR3, the DNA is TGCGCCAGCAGCTTGGGACTTTCGCGCGGGAGTGTCCAAGAGACCCAGTACTTC. It specifies CASSLGLSRGSVQETQYF.

This clonotype has only a few counts. V is TRBV29-1 and J is TRBJ2-1; no clear D. In germline, CDR1 is SQVTM, CDR2 ANQGSEA. CDR3 length: 13 amino acids. V lost 2 bases and J 3 bases, leaving 8 bases between the germline ends. The CDR3: CSVEKESYNEQFF. For the CDR3, the DNA is TGCAGCGTTGAAAAGGAAAGCTACAATGAGCAGTTCTTC.

This clonotype was observed a few times. V usage is TRBV7-9 and J usage is TRBJ2-7; 7 bases line up with TRBD2. The CDR3 totals 15 residues. From germline, CDR1 is SEHNR and CDR2 FQNEAQ (reference sequence). After removal of 1 base from V and 3 bases from J, the junction contained 6 bases not matched to a gene. CDR3 loop: CASSLGIAGFYEQYF. The DNA of the CDR3 is TGTGCCAGCAGCTTAGGAATAGCGGGTTTCTACGAGCAGTACTTC.

This clonotype came up a few times. V usage is TRBV20-1 and J usage is TRBJ2-1; D gene uncertain. The ends were cut back, 6 bases at V and 4 bases at J, with 13 bases in the middle. The length of the CDR3 is 13 residues. Germline values: CDR1 DFQATT, CDR2 SNEGSKA (reference sequence). CDR3 in DNA: TGCAGTGCCTACGGTGATGGGTACAATGAGCAGTTCTTC. Its protein product is CSAYGDGYNEQFF.

This clonotype was counted between two and nine times. The V call is TRBV27, the J call TRBJ2-1; 7 positions agree with TRBD1. The CDR3 sequence is 17 residues long. CDR1 and CDR2 (germline): MNHEY, SMNVEV (reference sequence). V gave up 6 bases and J gave up 2 bases; unmatched junction bases: 13. CDR3 amino acids: CASSPGTGALTYNEQFF. CDR3 sequence (DNA): TGTGCCAGCAGCCCCGGAACAGGGGCTCTAACCTACAATGAGCAGTTCTTC.

The V and J genes are TRBV5-1 and TRBJ2-1; 7 nucleotides align to TRBD2. CDR3 length: 13 residues. CDR1 SGHRS and CDR2 YFSETQ come from the germline V gene. The V and J ends lost 5 bases and 6 bases, in that order; junction bases with no gene match: 5. DNA for the CDR3: TGCGCCAGCAGAACCGGGACTATCAATGAGCAGTTCTTC. Translated, it gives CASRTGTINEQFF.

The rearrangement links TRBV6-2 or TRBV6-3 to TRBJ2-2, with D possibly being TRBD1 (5 bases). The germline V gene encodes CDR1 MNHEY and CDR2 SVGEGT. V shed 0 bases and J shed 6 bases, with 17 bases lying between them. CDR3 length equals 17 residues. The CDR3 loop is CASSYSYLDSNPGELFF. Written as DNA, the CDR3 is TGTGCCAGCAGTTACTCCTACCTCGACAGTAATCCCGGGGAGCTGTTTTTT.

V gene TRBV20-1 combines with J gene TRBJ2-1; the D gene is possibly TRBD2 (6 bases). The CDR3 sequence is 16 residues long. V dropped 1 base and J dropped 3 bases, with 16 bases sitting between them. Germline V CDR1 and CDR2: DFQATT, SNEGSKA (reference sequence). CDR3 sequence: CSARGVGGAGYNEQFF. The CDR3 bases are TGCAGTGCTAGAGGGGTGGGCGGGGCGGGCTACAATGAGCAGTTCTTC.